This T cell receptor (beta chain) was profiled in a study of blood T cell repertoires in COVID-19 (dated by TCRdb to about 2020). In terms of the full investigation: Samples covering the acute and convalescent phases of COVID-19 were provided by collaborators in the United States, Italy and Spain. The material from the prospective study consisted of cDNA or gDNA derived from T cells, B-cell-depleted T cells, or PBMCs. The samples were drawn from two sources: the first 160 participants of the ongoing ImmuneRACE study, and approximately 1,300 subjects contributed by 6 global collaborators. The repertoires were released in a freely available public database intended as a resource for research on the immune response to SARS-CoV-2. The dataset comprised deeply sampled blood TCRbeta repertoires from subjects exposed to, actively infected with, or recovered from COVID-19. Nearly every sample came with metadata listing a de-identified subject ID, COVID-19 status, age in years and sex. Where available, HLA class I and class II types were obtained from metadata supplied by the sample provider rather than from assay-based typing. Study-wide conclusions, independent of this receptor: Clinical and demographic metadata were provided uncurated, with the amount varying by source and participant.

TCRbeta CDR3 regions were amplified from genomic DNA by means of the immunoSEQ Assay, a bias-controlled multiplex PCR. The published analysis was carried out like this. Nucleated cell counts per sample were estimated from amplification of reference gene primers within the assay. To quantify the absolute abundance of each unique TCRbeta CDR3 rearrangement, sequence reads were collapsed and filtered. For each sample, productive Simpson clonality was calculated as the square root of Simpson's diversity index over productive rearrangements. TCRdb took over this immuneACCESS table, retaining in-frame rearrangements with V and J assigned. Such tables are incomplete; in checked studies, under half of the missing clones stem from an unresolved V gene, and the remainder is unexplained. V and J calls and clone size are given by that table; D and trimming were obtained from the DNA. The sample data list over 250,000 clones, and about 89% of these were observed just once. Less than 3% of the sample is in the top ten clones.

In the prospective study, participants were about 18 to 95 years old, resided in 25 or so geographic areas of the United States, and were enrolled through a virtual design. In the prospective study, participants were assigned to cohorts based on the clinical history participants reported in a screening survey and a study questionnaire. For ImmuneRACE Cohort 3, a participant was defined as recovered based on two consecutive negative NP/OP PCR tests, clearance by a healthcare professional, or resolution of symptoms. In the prospective study, whole blood, serum and a nasopharyngeal or oropharyngeal swab were collected from each participant by mobile phlebotomists. Participants in the prospective study had the option to provide additional blood draws and questionnaires over a roughly 2-month period. Before DNA extraction, prospective study blood samples were shipped either frozen or at room temperature.

This clone showed up just a few times. Its antigen target is currently unknown. No much larger clone exists at a distance of one base, and base qualities are not known. Sequences were obtained from PBMCs or T cells enriched from blood (not recorded which). The sequence was obtained from a woman under 30 who had recovered from COVID-19.

Here is the DNA: TGTGCCAGCAGCTTGGCGGCGGGAGGTAACCCCTATGAGCAGTTCTTC. Its amino acids are CASSLAAGGNPYEQFF. Rearrangement joined TRBV5-6 to TRBJ2-1; 8 central bases correspond to TRBD2. The germline V gene sets CDR1 to SGHDT and CDR2 to YYEEEE. Ends trimmed: V by 0 bases, J by 8 bases; bases unmatched to a gene: 10. The CDR3 goes from the cysteine to the phenylalanine over 16 residues. Only CDR3 DNA is held: 48 bases, read in frame from base 1.